The present T cell receptor beta chain was sequenced within a study of blood T cell repertoires in COVID-19. Study-level information: The study drew acute and convalescent COVID-19 samples from the United States, Italy and Spain. T cells, B-cell-depleted T cells, or PBMCs provided the cDNA or gDNA that served as material.

CDR3 length equals 17 residues. Germline V gives CDR1 LGHNA, CDR2 YSLEER. V trimming: 4 bases; J trimming: 2 bases; junction bases outside the gene matches: 12. The data were produced by immunoSEQ multiplex PCR, yet TCRdb's version contains in-frame clones alone and is incomplete. The table lists roughly 30,000 clones, around 84% of them singletons. The sequenced sample was peripheral blood. The rearrangement links TRBV4-3 to TRBJ2-3; 7 positions match TRBD2. This receptor was identified in a human donor with acute or convalescent COVID-19. The donor label of this sample is uncertain. The CDR3 loop reads CASSPRPAGIYTDTQYF. CDR3 DNA sequence: TGCGCCAGCAGCCCCCGGCCAGCGGGAATCTACACAGATACGCAGTATTTT.